These 16 T cell receptor beta chains were sequenced from one sample in a study of shared clonotypes between healthy human individuals. The repertoire was sequenced with immunoSEQ multiplex PCR; TCRdb's copy has only in-frame clones and lacks some. The sample has about 1.5 million clones; 95% to 99% are singletons. Input material: naive CD4+ T cells sorted from blood. Regarding subset: CD45RA+ positively selected. All receptors derive from a man aged 30-40 years in good health.

The rearrangement joins TRBV7-9 to TRBJ1-2; D is possibly TRBD1 (5 bases). The V and J ends lost 4 bases and 4 bases respectively, with 13 bases between them. Germline loops: CDR1 SEHNR, CDR2 FQNEAQ (reference sequence). The CDR3 covers 14 residues. The CDR3: CASSYEGTTYGYTF. The CDR3 region has the DNA TGTGCCAGCAGCTACGAAGGGACGACCTATGGCTACACCTTC.

The gene calls are TRBV5-1 and TRBJ2-1, with D hard to call. V lost 3 bases and J 4 bases, leaving 5 bases between the germline ends. CDR1 is SGHRS, CDR2 YFSETQ, per germline. CDR3 length: 12 amino acids. The CDR3, as DNA: TGCGCCAGCAGCTCGGAGTACAATGAGCAGTTCTTC. This encodes CASSSEYNEQFF.

This clone has only one observation. This chain connects TRBV29-1 to TRBJ2-2; TRBD1 is a possible D gene (6 bases). This CDR3 is 13 amino acids long. CDR1 and CDR2 (germline): SQVTM, ANQGSEA. V dropped 7 bases and J dropped 4 bases, with 13 bases sitting between them. The CDR3 DNA follows: TGCAGCGGGGGAAGGGGGTCCACCGGGGAGCTGTTTTTT. Translated: CSGGRGSTGELFF.

CDR3 residues: CASSPGPNAGELFF. CDR3 nucleotides: TGCGCCAGCAGCCCGGGACCCAACGCCGGGGAGCTGTTTTTT. The chain joins TRBV4-1 to TRBJ2-2, with D perhaps being TRBD1 or TRBD2 (5 bases each). The germline V gene has CDR1 MGHRA and CDR2 YSYEKL. The length of the CDR3 is 14 residues. V dropped 4 bases and J dropped 6 bases, with 12 bases sitting between them.

The V gene is TRBV10-2, the J gene TRBJ2-1; 10 bases are shared with TRBD2. The CDR3 is made up of 14 amino acids. J gave up 5 bases and V 6 bases, and 4 bases lay outside the gene matches. CDR1 and CDR2 (germline): WSHSY, SAAADI. The CDR3 sequence is CASRGLAPDNEQFF. The CDR3 DNA is TGCGCCAGCAGGGGACTAGCGCCTGACAATGAGCAGTTCTTC.

This sequence joins TRBV28 and TRBJ2-3, with a tentative D call TRBD2 (6 bases). This CDR3 has 16 amino acids. The V gene lost 5 bases and the J gene lost 5 bases, with 20 bases spanning the gap. CDR1 and CDR2 (germline): MDHEN, SYDVKM. The CDR3, as DNA: TGTGCCAGCAGTGTCCCCGGGCTTGGGAGGAGAGATACGCAGTATTTT. The encoded protein is CASSVPGLGRRDTQYF.

This chain connects TRBV4-2 to TRBJ2-3; the match to TRBD2 covers 12 bases. This CDR3 comprises 17 residues. Germline CDR1 LGHNA, CDR2 YNFKEQ. With 1 base clipped from V and 5 bases from J, the junction kept 7 bases outside the gene matches. The CDR3, as DNA: TGTGCCAGCAGCCAAGGCTCTAGCGGGAGGGCCGGAGATACGCAGTATTTT. Its translation is CASSQGSSGRAGDTQYF.

The chain couples TRBV5-1 to TRBJ1-4; D gene ambiguous. V lost 2 bases and J 4 bases, leaving 12 bases between the germline ends. CDR1 SGHRS and CDR2 YFSETQ come from the germline V gene. The CDR3 is made up of 15 amino acids. CDR3 in amino acids: CASSFTPDFNEKLFF. CDR3 nucleotide sequence: TGCGCCAGCAGCTTCACACCCGACTTTAATGAAAAACTGTTTTTT. Complete variable domain (other parts from reference TRBV5-1 and TRBJ1-4): KAGVTQTPRYLIKTRGQQVTLSCSPISGHRSVSWYQQTPGQGLQFLFEYFSETQRNKGNFPGRFSGRQFSNSRSEMNVSTLELGDSALYLCASSFTPDFNEKLFFGSGTQLSVL.

The V call is TRBV11-2, the J call TRBJ2-1; D is uncertain. With 3 bases removed from V and 5 bases from J, the gap between germline ends came to 11 bases. CDR1 is SGHAT and CDR2 is FQNNGV in the germline V gene. This CDR3 has 14 amino acids. The CDR3: CASSLRLVDNEQFF. CDR3 sequence (DNA): TGTGCCAGCAGCTTGCGTTTAGTTGACAATGAGCAGTTCTTC.

This chain uses TRBV7-9 with TRBJ1-5; D is unclear. Trimming took 7 bases from V and 6 from J, leaving 10 bases between them. The CDR3 contains 12 residues. Germline V CDR1 and CDR2: SEHNR, FQNEAQ (reference sequence). DNA for the CDR3: TGTGCCAGCACCCGCGGGGTTCAGCCCCAGCATTTT. Translated: CASTRGVQPQHF. The entire variable domain, with the rest obtained from reference TRBV7-9 and TRBJ1-5, is as follows: DTGVSQNPRHKITKRGQNVTFRCDPISEHNRLYWYRQTLGQGPEFLTYFQNEAQLEKSRLLSDRFSAERPKGSFSTLEIQRTEQGDSAMYLCASTRGVQPQHFGDGTRLSIL.

The chain couples TRBV6-6 to TRBJ1-1; possibly TRBD1 for D (6 bases). The germline V and J ends were trimmed by 8 bases and 3 bases, with 19 bases remaining between them. The CDR3 runs to 15 residues. Germline V lookup: CDR1 MNHNY, CDR2 SVGAGI (reference sequence). DNA for the CDR3: TGTGCCAGCCGTTCCGGGACACTATTTTACACTGAAGCTTTCTTT. Translating gives CASRSGTLFYTEAFF.

The chain recombines TRBV25-1 with TRBJ2-2, with 9 positions matching TRBD1. The CDR3 contains 18 residues. Germline assignment: CDR1 MGHDK and CDR2 SYGVNS. V lost 6 bases to trimming and J lost 2 bases; unmatched junction nucleotides: 13. The CDR3, as DNA: TGTGCCAGCAGCGGTCTCGGACAGGGGAGGGGAAACACCGGGGAGCTGTTTTTT. Protein sequence: CASSGLGQGRGNTGELFF.

This rearrangement joins TRBV5-5 to TRBJ1-2; TRBD1 aligns across 7 bases. Germline CDR1 is SGHKS and CDR2 is YYEKEE (reference sequence). Trimming removed 0 bases from V and 4 bases from J; junction bases left unmatched: 12. The CDR3 is 17 residues long. CDR3 protein: CASSLGIRQGVGYGYTF. CDR3 DNA sequence: TGTGCCAGCAGCTTGGGGATAAGACAGGGAGTGGGCTATGGCTACACCTTC.

The chain joins TRBV9 to TRBJ2-3; D is perhaps TRBD2 (6 bases). The germline V gene has CDR1 SGDLS and CDR2 YYNGEE. Trimming removed 0 bases at V and 1 base at J, with 9 bases between. The CDR3 has 15 residues. The CDR3 here is CASSVAGVGTDTQYF. CDR3 coding DNA: TGTGCCAGCAGCGTAGCGGGAGTGGGCACAGATACGCAGTATTTT.

On this clone: The junction departs from the called germline gene at one end, perhaps through a read error. This chain uses TRBV5-1 with TRBJ2-7; TRBD1 or TRBD2 may be the D gene (6 bases each). Germline assignment: CDR1 SGHRS and CDR2 YFSETQ. The CDR3 extends over 15 amino acids. Here the CDR3 DNA reads TGCGCCAGCGGCTTGGGGGGCGGCGGCCCTTACGAGCAGTACTTC. Protein: CASGLGGGGPYEQYF.

This rearrangement joins TRBV5-6 to TRBJ1-3; D remains ambiguous. CDR1 and CDR2 from the germline V gene are SGHDT and YYEEEE. With 3 bases removed from V and 0 bases from J, the gap between germline ends came to 7 bases. There are 14 residues in the CDR3. DNA of the CDR3: TGTGCCAGCAGCTCGAGGTACTCTGGAAACACCATATATTTT. Translation gives CASSSRYSGNTIYF.